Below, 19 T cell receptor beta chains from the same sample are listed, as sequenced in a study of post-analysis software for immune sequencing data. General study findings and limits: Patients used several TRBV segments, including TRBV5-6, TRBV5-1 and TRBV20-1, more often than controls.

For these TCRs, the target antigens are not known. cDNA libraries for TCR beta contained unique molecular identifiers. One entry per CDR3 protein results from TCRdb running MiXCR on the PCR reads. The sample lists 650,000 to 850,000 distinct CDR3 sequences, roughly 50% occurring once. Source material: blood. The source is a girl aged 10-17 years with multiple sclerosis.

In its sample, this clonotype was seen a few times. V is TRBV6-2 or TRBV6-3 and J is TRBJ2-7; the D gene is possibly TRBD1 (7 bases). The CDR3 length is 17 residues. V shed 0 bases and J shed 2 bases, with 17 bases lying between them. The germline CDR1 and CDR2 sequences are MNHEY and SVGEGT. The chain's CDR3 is CASSYSAGGRGTYEQYF. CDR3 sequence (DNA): TGTGCCAGCAGTTACTCAGCCGGGGGCAGGGGGACCTACGAGCAGTACTTC.

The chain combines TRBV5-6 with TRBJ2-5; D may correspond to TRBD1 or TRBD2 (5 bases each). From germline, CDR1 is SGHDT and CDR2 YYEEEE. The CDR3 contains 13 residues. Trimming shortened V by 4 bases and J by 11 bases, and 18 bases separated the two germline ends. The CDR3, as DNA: TGTGCCAGCAGCCTCGGGACCCAAACACAGCAGTACTTC. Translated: CASSLGTQTQQYF.

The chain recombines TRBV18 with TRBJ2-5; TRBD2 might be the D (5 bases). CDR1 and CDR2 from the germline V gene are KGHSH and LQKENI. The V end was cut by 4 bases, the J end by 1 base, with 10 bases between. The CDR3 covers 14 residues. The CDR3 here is CASSRRGSQETQYF. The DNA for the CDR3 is TGTGCCAGCTCACGGAGAGGGTCCCAAGAGACCCAGTACTTC.

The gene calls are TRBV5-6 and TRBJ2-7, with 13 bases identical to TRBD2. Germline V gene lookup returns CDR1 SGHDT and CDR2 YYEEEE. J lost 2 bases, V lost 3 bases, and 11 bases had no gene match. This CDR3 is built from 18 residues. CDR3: CASSSTSGRTTRAYEQYF. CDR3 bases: TGTGCCAGCAGCTCGACTAGCGGGAGGACCACTCGAGCCTACGAGCAGTACTTC.

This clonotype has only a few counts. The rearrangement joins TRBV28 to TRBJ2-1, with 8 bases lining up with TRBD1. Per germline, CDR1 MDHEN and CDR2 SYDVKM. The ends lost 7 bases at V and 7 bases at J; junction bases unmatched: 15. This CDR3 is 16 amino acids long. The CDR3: CASISSGRGPLNEQFF. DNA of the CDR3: TGTGCCAGCATTTCTTCCGGCAGGGGGCCCCTTAATGAGCAGTTCTTC.

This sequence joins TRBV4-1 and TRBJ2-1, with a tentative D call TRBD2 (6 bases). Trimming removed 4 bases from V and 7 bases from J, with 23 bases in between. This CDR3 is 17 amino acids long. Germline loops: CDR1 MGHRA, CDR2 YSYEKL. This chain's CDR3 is CASSLHPPAGALNEQFF. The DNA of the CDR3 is TGCGCCAGCAGCCTTCATCCGCCAGCGGGCGCCTTAAATGAGCAGTTCTTC.

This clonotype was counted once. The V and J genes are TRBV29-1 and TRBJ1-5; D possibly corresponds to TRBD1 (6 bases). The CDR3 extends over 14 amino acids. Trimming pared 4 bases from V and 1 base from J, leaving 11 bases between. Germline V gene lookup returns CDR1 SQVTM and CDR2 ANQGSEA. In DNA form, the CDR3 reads TGCAGCGTTGGGGGAACAGGGAGCAATCAGCCCCAGCATTTT. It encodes CSVGGTGSNQPQHF. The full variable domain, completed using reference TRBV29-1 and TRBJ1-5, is SAVISQKPSRDICQRGTSLTIQCQVDSQVTMMFWYRQQPGQSLTLIATANQGSEATYESGFVIDKFPISRPNLTFSTLTVSNMSPEDSSIYLCSVGGTGSNQPQHFGDGTRLSIL.

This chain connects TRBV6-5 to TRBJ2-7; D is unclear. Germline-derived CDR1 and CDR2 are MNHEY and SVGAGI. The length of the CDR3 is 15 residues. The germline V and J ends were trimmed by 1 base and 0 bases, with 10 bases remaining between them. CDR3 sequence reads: CASSYFSPGSYEQYF. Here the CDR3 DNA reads TGTGCCAGCAGTTACTTTTCCCCTGGCTCCTACGAGCAGTACTTC.

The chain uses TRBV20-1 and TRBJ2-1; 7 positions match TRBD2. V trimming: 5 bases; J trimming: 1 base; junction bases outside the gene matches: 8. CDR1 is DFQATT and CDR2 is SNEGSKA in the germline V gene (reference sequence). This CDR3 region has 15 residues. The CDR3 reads CSAQRSGRSYNEQFF. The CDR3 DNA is TGCAGTGCTCAGAGGTCCGGGAGGTCCTACAATGAGCAGTTCTTC.

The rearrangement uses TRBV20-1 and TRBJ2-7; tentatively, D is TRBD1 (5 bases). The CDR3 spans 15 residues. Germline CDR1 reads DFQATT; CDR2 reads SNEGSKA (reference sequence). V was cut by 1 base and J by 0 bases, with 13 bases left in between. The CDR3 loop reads CSARGGRVGSYEQYF. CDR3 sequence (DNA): TGCAGTGCTAGAGGGGGCAGGGTGGGCTCCTACGAGCAGTACTTC.

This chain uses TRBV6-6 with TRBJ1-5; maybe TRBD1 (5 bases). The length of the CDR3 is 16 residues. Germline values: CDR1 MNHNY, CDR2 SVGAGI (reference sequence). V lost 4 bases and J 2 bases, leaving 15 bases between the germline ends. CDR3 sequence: CASSCSGGGGNQPQHF. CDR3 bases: TGTGCCAGCAGTTGCTCGGGGGGTGGCGGCAATCAGCCCCAGCATTTT.

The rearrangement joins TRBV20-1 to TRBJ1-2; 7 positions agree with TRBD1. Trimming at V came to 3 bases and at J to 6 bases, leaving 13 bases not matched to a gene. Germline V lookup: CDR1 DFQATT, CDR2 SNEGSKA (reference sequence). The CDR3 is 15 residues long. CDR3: CSASAIRGPQDGYTF. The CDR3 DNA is TGCAGTGCTAGCGCCATTAGGGGGCCCCAGGATGGCTACACCTTC.

DNA of the CDR3: TGTGCCAGCAGTTCCCACAGGGGGCTGGGTGAAAAACTGTTTTTT. Translated: CASSSHRGLGEKLFF. V gene TRBV28 combines with J gene TRBJ1-4; the match to TRBD1 covers 9 bases. After removal of 4 bases from V and 7 bases from J, the junction contained 7 bases not matched to a gene. The CDR3 length is 15 residues. Germline V gene data show CDR1 as MDHEN and CDR2 as SYDVKM.

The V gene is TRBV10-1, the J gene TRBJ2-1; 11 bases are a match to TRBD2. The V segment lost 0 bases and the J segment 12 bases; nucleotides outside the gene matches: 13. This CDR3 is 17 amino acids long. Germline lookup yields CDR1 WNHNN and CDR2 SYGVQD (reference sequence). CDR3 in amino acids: CASSESTSSGGYGGQFF. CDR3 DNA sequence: TGCGCCAGCAGTGAGTCGACGTCTAGCGGGGGGTACGGCGGGCAGTTCTTC.

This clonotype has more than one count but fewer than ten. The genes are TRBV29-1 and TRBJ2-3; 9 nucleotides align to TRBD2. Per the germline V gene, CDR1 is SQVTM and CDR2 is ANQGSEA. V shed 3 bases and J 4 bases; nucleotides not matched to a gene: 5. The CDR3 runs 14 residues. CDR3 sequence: CSVEPSGTADTQYF. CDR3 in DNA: TGCAGCGTTGAGCCTAGCGGGACGGCAGATACGCAGTATTTT.

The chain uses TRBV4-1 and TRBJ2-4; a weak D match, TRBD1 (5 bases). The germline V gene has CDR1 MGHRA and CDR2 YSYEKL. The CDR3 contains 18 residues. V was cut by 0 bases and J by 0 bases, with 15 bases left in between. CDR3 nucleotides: TGCGCCAGCAGCCAAGAAACCCCGGACAAAATAGCCAAAAACATTCAGTACTTC. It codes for CASSQETPDKIAKNIQYF.

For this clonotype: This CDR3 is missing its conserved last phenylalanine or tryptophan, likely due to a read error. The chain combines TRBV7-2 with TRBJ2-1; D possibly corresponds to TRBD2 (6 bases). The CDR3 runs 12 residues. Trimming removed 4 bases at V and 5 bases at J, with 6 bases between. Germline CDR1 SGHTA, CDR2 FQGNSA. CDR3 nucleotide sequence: TGTGCCAGCAGCTCGGGGGACAATGAGCAGTTCTCC. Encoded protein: CASSSGDNEQFS.

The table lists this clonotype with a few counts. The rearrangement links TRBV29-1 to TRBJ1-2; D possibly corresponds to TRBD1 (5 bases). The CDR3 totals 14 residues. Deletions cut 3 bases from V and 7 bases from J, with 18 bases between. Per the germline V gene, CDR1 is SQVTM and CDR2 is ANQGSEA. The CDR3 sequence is CSVDSPGQGSGYTF. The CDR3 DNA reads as TGCAGCGTTGATAGCCCCGGGCAGGGTAGTGGCTACACCTTC.

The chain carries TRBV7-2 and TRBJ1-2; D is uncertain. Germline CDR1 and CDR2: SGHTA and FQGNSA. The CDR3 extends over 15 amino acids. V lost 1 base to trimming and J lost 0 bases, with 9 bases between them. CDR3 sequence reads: CASSLGSPANYGYTF. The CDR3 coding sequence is TGTGCCAGCAGCTTAGGGTCCCCAGCTAACTATGGCTACACCTTC.